The clone carrying this TCR beta chain was counted a few times. This sample was taken from a study of regulatory T cells in long-lasting Graves disease. To make TCR beta libraries, researchers used iRepertoire HTBI primers and Arm-PCR of CDR3 regions. TCRdb passed the multiplex PCR reads through MiXCR, listing each CDR3 protein once. Of approximately 440,000 distinct CDR3 sequences in the sample, 15% to 20% were seen once. Documented time point: newly diagnosed GD, antithyroid drugs for less than 3 months. The TCR library was prepared using RNA isolated from PBMCs. V was clipped by 5 bases and J by 10 bases, with 18 bases between them. The CDR3 totals 14 residues. Germline assignment: CDR1 SGHTA and CDR2 FQGNSA. The same data also contributed to another study, on T cells in Graves' hyperthyroidism and ophthalmopathy.

This sequence originates from a middle-aged man with Graves disease. Sequencing was performed on peripheral blood mononuclear cells (PBMCs), taken at new diagnosis, from a patient treated with antithyroid drugs. V usage is TRBV7-2 and J usage is TRBJ2-1; D unresolved. In DNA form, the CDR3 reads TGTGCCAGCAGCCTATCTCAGGCCTCTTTGGAGCAGTTCTTC. Translating it yields CASSLSQASLEQFF.